One sample yielded the 25 T cell receptor beta chains listed below, sequenced in a study of cytomegalovirus exposure and HLA in healthy donors. The PCR had 60 Vbeta and 13 Jbeta primers. TCRdb's copy holds only in-frame clones and misses some; the assay was immunoSEQ multiplex PCR. The sample lists 35,000 to 45,000 clones; roughly 76% were seen once. Sequencing used PBMCs. Receptor source: a woman in her 40s in good health and CMV-seronegative.

The chain uses TRBV7-2 and TRBJ2-5; 10 bases map to TRBD2. Germline CDR1 reads SGHTA; CDR2 reads FQGNSA. The trim removed 5 bases at V and 4 bases at J, leaving 7 bases unmatched. The length of the CDR3 is 15 residues. The CDR3 protein is CASSQKRGGGETQYF. The CDR3 nucleotides are TGTGCCAGCAGCCAGAAGCGGGGGGGCGGAGAGACCCAGTACTTC.

In its sample, this clone was seen once. The chain links TRBV7-2 to TRBJ1-5; TRBD1 aligns across 7 bases. This CDR3 has 15 amino acids. Per the germline V gene, CDR1 is SGHTA and CDR2 is FQGNSA. The trim removed 0 bases at V and 3 bases at J, leaving 2 bases unmatched. This CDR3 is CASSLADRHNQPQHF. CDR3 in DNA: TGTGCCAGCAGCTTAGCGGACAGGCACAATCAGCCCCAGCATTTT.

The DNA of the CDR3 is TGCGCCAGCAGCTCCAAATCGGGACAGGGGCGCGGGACTGAAGCTTTCTTT. This codes for CASSSKSGQGRGTEAFF. The genes are TRBV5-1 and TRBJ1-1; the match to TRBD1 covers 10 bases. V shed 3 bases and J 5 bases; nucleotides not matched to a gene: 13. The CDR3 contains 17 residues. CDR1 and CDR2 (germline): SGHRS, YFSETQ.

The rearrangement uses TRBV7-9 and TRBJ2-5; D is possibly TRBD1 (6 bases). The CDR3 consists of 14 residues. V was pared by 5 bases and J by 1 base, with 11 bases between. Germline values: CDR1 SEHNR, CDR2 FQNEAQ (reference sequence). Here the CDR3 DNA reads TGTGCCAGCAGCCTGAGGACAGCCCAAGAGACCCAGTACTTC. Its translation is CASSLRTAQETQYF.

The chain employs TRBV5-1 and TRBJ1-2, with TRBD1 matching over 8 bases. This CDR3 is built from 14 residues. V trimming: 6 bases; J trimming: 3 bases; junction bases outside the gene matches: 7. Per the germline V gene, CDR1 is SGHRS and CDR2 is YFSETQ. CDR3 region: CASTTSTGDYGYTF. The CDR3 DNA sequence: TGCGCCAGCACCACTTCGACAGGGGACTATGGCTACACCTTC. The whole variable domain, filled in from reference TRBV5-1 and TRBJ1-2, reads KAGVTQTPRYLIKTRGQQVTLSCSPISGHRSVSWYQQTPGQGLQFLFEYFSETQRNKGNFPGRFSGRQFSNSRSEMNVSTLELGDSALYLCASTTSTGDYGYTFGSGTRLTVV.

CDR3 DNA: TGCGCCAGCAGCCCGGCGGGGTTTTCCTACACCGGGGAGCTGTTTTTT. It yields the protein CASSPAGFSYTGELFF. V usage is TRBV5-1 and J usage is TRBJ2-2; a possible D gene is TRBD2 (6 bases). CDR1 is SGHRS and CDR2 is YFSETQ in the germline V gene. This CDR3 has 16 amino acids. Trimming took 4 bases from V and 3 from J, leaving 16 bases between them.

As for this clone: The conserved final phenylalanine or tryptophan is absent from the CDR3, which likely points to a read error. The gene calls are TRBV6-1 and TRBJ1-6; perhaps TRBD1 as D (5 bases). V was pared by 11 bases and J by 6 bases, with 17 bases between. This CDR3 contains 14 residues. Per germline, CDR1 MNHNS and CDR2 SASEGT. CDR3 DNA sequence: TGTGCCGCCTTGGGGCAGTTAGGTAATTCACCCCTCCACCTT. Protein product: CAALGQLGNSPLHL.

The gene calls are TRBV18 and TRBJ1-1, with D hard to call. The CDR3 contains 14 residues. Trimming shortened V by 3 bases and J by 0 bases, and 8 bases separated the two germline ends. Germline CDR1 reads KGHSH; CDR2 reads LQKENI. The CDR3 loop is CASSPRNMNTEAFF. CDR3 coding DNA: TGTGCCAGCTCACCGCGAAATATGAACACTGAAGCTTTCTTT.

This clone occurred once. The V gene is TRBV5-1, the J gene TRBJ2-1, with D perhaps matching TRBD2 (5 bases). The CDR3 extends over 12 amino acids. Trimming removed 4 bases at V and 9 bases at J, with 11 bases between. Per germline, CDR1 SGHRS and CDR2 YFSETQ. The CDR3 DNA sequence: TGCGCCAGCAGCACTTTAGAGGGTGAGCAGTTCTTC. It codes for CASSTLEGEQFF. Filled out from reference TRBV5-1 and TRBJ2-1, the complete variable domain reads KAGVTQTPRYLIKTRGQQVTLSCSPISGHRSVSWYQQTPGQGLQFLFEYFSETQRNKGNFPGRFSGRQFSNSRSEMNVSTLELGDSALYLCASSTLEGEQFFGPGTRLTVL.

This chain connects TRBV27 to TRBJ2-1, with 9 nucleotides matching TRBD2. The CDR3 sequence is 18 residues long. Per the germline V gene, CDR1 is MNHEY and CDR2 is SMNVEV (reference sequence). J lost 2 bases, V lost 4 bases, and 12 bases had no gene match. This chain's CDR3 is CASSSSGTSMTAYNEQFF. DNA for the CDR3: TGTGCCAGCAGTTCGTCCGGGACTAGCATGACCGCCTACAATGAGCAGTTCTTC.

This sequence joins TRBV5-6 and TRBJ1-1; D unclear. CDR3 length: 13 amino acids. Per germline, CDR1 SGHDT and CDR2 YYEEEE. Between the trimmed V and J ends, which lost 5 bases and 4 bases, there was a span of 12 bases. The CDR3 DNA is TGTGCCAGCAGTTCCCTAATATTCACTGAAGCTTTCTTT. Translated, it gives CASSSLIFTEAFF. Variable domain in full (rest from reference TRBV5-6 and TRBJ1-1): DAGVTQSPTHLIKTRGQQVTLRCSPKSGHDTVSWYQQALGQGPQFIFQYYEEEERQRGNFPDRFSGHQFPNYSSELNVNALLLGDSALYLCASSSLIFTEAFFGQGTRLTVV.

V usage is TRBV7-9 and J usage is TRBJ2-1; D perhaps matches TRBD1 (6 bases). Trimming cost V 5 bases and J 7 bases, with 15 bases left between them. Germline V gene lookup returns CDR1 SEHNR and CDR2 FQNEAQ (reference sequence). The CDR3 is made up of 14 amino acids. CDR3 residues: CASSGPRRGNEQFF. The CDR3 nucleotides read TGTGCCAGCAGCGGACCTCGCAGGGGAAATGAGCAGTTCTTC.

The chain is built from TRBV5-5 and TRBJ2-1; tentatively, D is TRBD2 (6 bases). CDR3 length: 14 residues. Between the trimmed V and J ends, which lost 5 bases and 0 bases, there was a span of 9 bases. Looked up from germline, CDR1 is SGHKS and CDR2 is YYEKEE (reference sequence). The CDR3 DNA follows: TGTGCCAGCAGGTGGACTATCTCCTACAATGAGCAGTTCTTC. Translating gives CASRWTISYNEQFF.

The rearrangement joins TRBV4-2 to TRBJ2-3, with D possibly TRBD2 on 7 matching bases. The germline V gene encodes CDR1 LGHNA and CDR2 YNFKEQ. V lost 0 bases, J lost 5 bases, and 12 bases lay in between. The CDR3 extends over 15 amino acids. CDR3 coding DNA: TGTGCCAGCAGCCAAGAGGGGGGGCCCGTAGATACGCAGTATTTT. Protein: CASSQEGGPVDTQYF.

The chain recombines TRBV5-1 with TRBJ1-4; TRBD1 matches 8 bases. The germline CDR1 and CDR2 sequences are SGHRS and YFSETQ. The trim removed 4 bases at V and 8 bases at J, leaving 10 bases unmatched. This CDR3 comprises 15 residues. Here the CDR3 reads CASSLRQGMGEKLFF. The CDR3 nucleotides are TGCGCCAGCAGCCTCCGACAGGGGATGGGGGAAAAACTGTTTTTT.

On this clone itself: The junction and the germline gene differ at one end; a read error may be behind it. The CDR3 DNA reads TGTGCTAGCAGCCCTTCGACAGGGACCGGGGAGCTGTTTTTT. It encodes CASSPSTGTGELFF. This chain connects TRBV7-7 to TRBJ2-2; 7 positions agree with TRBD1. The CDR3 is made up of 14 amino acids. The germline V gene encodes CDR1 SSHAT and CDR2 FNYEAQ (reference sequence). The full variable domain, rest sourced from reference TRBV7-7 and TRBJ2-2, is GAGVSQSPRYKVTKRGQDVTLRCDPISSHATLYWYQQALGQGPEFLTYFNYEAQPDKSGLPSDRFSAERPEGSISTLTIQRTEQRDSAMYRCASSPSTGTGELFFGEGSRLTVL.

This clone was seen a single time. The chain carries TRBV5-5 and TRBJ1-4; D may be TRBD1 (5 bases). The germline V gene encodes CDR1 SGHKS and CDR2 YYEKEE (reference sequence). This CDR3 comprises 15 residues. Deletions cut 0 bases from V and 7 bases from J, with 13 bases between. This CDR3 is CASSLGGRVGEKLFF. CDR3 nucleotides: TGTGCCAGCAGCTTGGGGGGGAGGGTCGGTGAAAAACTGTTTTTT.

V usage is TRBV4-2 and J usage is TRBJ1-2, with D perhaps matching TRBD1 (6 bases). The CDR3 covers 15 residues. Germline V gives CDR1 LGHNA, CDR2 YNFKEQ. V was pared by 2 bases and J by 7 bases, with 17 bases between. CDR3 region: CASSQPPQGSRGYTF. The CDR3 region has the DNA TGTGCCAGCAGCCAACCCCCGCAGGGGAGTCGTGGCTACACCTTC.

The CDR3 DNA reads TGTGCCAGCAGCGTAGCGATGGACAGGGAAGCTTTCTTT. Amino acid sequence: CASSVAMDREAFF. The V call is TRBV9, the J call TRBJ1-1; 7 bases are a match to TRBD1. In germline, CDR1 is SGDLS, CDR2 YYNGEE. This CDR3 is built from 13 residues. Germline trimming cut 0 bases from V and 8 bases from J; bases unmatched to any gene: 4. The variable domain in full, with the rest retrieved from reference TRBV9 and TRBJ1-1, is DSGVTQTPKHLITATGQRVTLRCSPRSGDLSVYWYQQSLDQGLQFLIQYYNGEERAKGNILERFSAQQFPDLHSELNLSSLELGDSALYFCASSVAMDREAFFGQGTRLTVV.

The V call is TRBV6-1, the J call TRBJ1-1, with D possibly being TRBD1 (5 bases). Germline assignment: CDR1 MNHNS and CDR2 SASEGT. V was pared by 7 bases and J by 1 base, with 7 bases between. CDR3 length: 12 residues. The CDR3 DNA reads TGTGCCAGCAATCAGGGGAACACTGAAGCTTTCTTT. As protein: CASNQGNTEAFF.

The V gene is TRBV2, the J gene TRBJ1-1; D unresolved. V was clipped by 6 bases and J by 11 bases, with 19 bases between them. Germline CDR1 and CDR2: SNHLY and FYNNEI. There are 13 residues in the CDR3. CDR3 region: CASRGEREQSAFF. In DNA, the CDR3 is TGTGCCAGCAGAGGTGAGAGGGAGCAATCGGCTTTCTTT.

This clone turned up a few times. V usage is TRBV11-2 and J usage is TRBJ2-3; the match to TRBD2 covers 9 bases. Germline trimming cut 4 bases from V and 2 bases from J; bases unmatched to any gene: 4. In germline, CDR1 is SGHAT, CDR2 FQNNGV. The CDR3 has 15 amino acids. The CDR3 protein is CASSWAGGYTDTQYF. CDR3 bases: TGTGCCAGCAGCTGGGCGGGGGGGTACACAGATACGCAGTATTTT. Variable domain in full (rest from reference TRBV11-2 and TRBJ2-3): EAGVAQSPRYKIIEKRQSVAFWCNPISGHATLYWYQQILGQGPKLLIQFQNNGVVDDSQLPKDRFSAERLKGVDSTLKIQPAKLEDSAVYLCASSWAGGYTDTQYFGPGTRLTVL.

The genes are TRBV7-9 and TRBJ1-2; a weak D match, TRBD1 (5 bases). Germline loops: CDR1 SEHNR, CDR2 FQNEAQ (reference sequence). This CDR3 region has 16 residues. With 3 bases removed from V and 0 bases from J, the gap between germline ends came to 14 bases. CDR3 nucleotide sequence: TGTGCCAGCAGCTTCACCCTAGGGGTCGCTAACTATGGCTACACCTTC. The encoded protein is CASSFTLGVANYGYTF.

V gene TRBV6-6 combines with J gene TRBJ2-7, with 8 bases fitting TRBD1. Trimming at V came to 4 bases and at J to 4 bases, leaving 12 bases not matched to a gene. This CDR3 is built from 16 residues. Germline assignment: CDR1 MNHNY and CDR2 SVGAGI (reference sequence). In DNA form, the CDR3 reads TGTGCCAGCAGTTCCCCCGTTCGACAGGGGTTGTACGAGCAGTACTTC. This gives the protein CASSSPVRQGLYEQYF.

The V call is TRBV4-1, the J call TRBJ2-7; D ambiguous. Trimming shortened V by 0 bases and J by 3 bases, and 6 bases separated the two germline ends. The CDR3 has 13 residues. Germline CDR1 is MGHRA and CDR2 is YSYEKL. The CDR3 protein is CASSQETHYEQYV. The CDR3 DNA reads as TGCGCCAGCAGCCAAGAGACGCACTACGAGCAGTACGTC.